Listed below are T cell receptor beta chains from one sample, sequenced in a study of cytomegalovirus exposure and HLA in healthy donors. The table came from immunoSEQ multiplex PCR; TCRdb's copy has only in-frame clones and leaves some out. Of about 150,000 clones in the sample, roughly 89% were seen once. The specimen sequenced was PBMCs. These receptors were collected from a man younger than 35 in good health and CMV-seropositive. Each CDR3 is given with its conserved first and last residue. The D gene is left open where the match is weak.

V: TRBV19
J: TRBJ2-7
D: TRBD2
CDR3: CASSPRTSGSPYEQYF
DNA: TGTGCCAGTAGTCCCCGGACTAGCGGGAGTCCCTACGAGCAGTACTTC

V: TRBV10-3
J: TRBJ2-1
D: TRBD2
CDR3: CATLLAVGGYEQFF
DNA: TGTGCCACCCTACTAGCGGTAGGGGGGTATGAGCAGTTCTTC

V: TRBV6-5
J: TRBJ2-2
D: -
CDR3: CASSFSNPGTGELFF
DNA: TGTGCCAGCAGTTTTTCGAATCCCGGCACCGGGGAGCTGTTTTTT

V: TRBV5-6
J: TRBJ2-5
D: TRBD2
CDR3: CASSFYTAGDHF
DNA: TGTGCCAGCAGCTTTTACACAGCGGGGGATCACTTC

V: TRBV20-1
J: TRBJ2-1
D: -
CDR3: CCTGSANEQFF
DNA: TGCTGTACAGGGTCTGCGAATGAGCAGTTCTTC

V: TRBV7-9
J: TRBJ1-1
D: TRBD1
CDR3: CASTSGTANTEAFF
DNA: TGTGCCAGCACCTCAGGGACAGCGAACACTGAAGCTTTCTTT

V: TRBV19
J: TRBJ1-1
D: -
CDR3: CASSIAGGNTEAFF
DNA: TGTGCCAGTAGTATAGCGGGAGGGAACACTGAAGCTTTCTTT

V: TRBV6-1
J: TRBJ1-1
D: -
CDR3: CASRRGTELGEAFF
DNA: TGTGCCAGCAGAAGAGGGACTGAATTAGGTGAAGCTTTCTTT

V: TRBV6-6
J: TRBJ2-5
D: -
CDR3: CASSYATATQETQYF
DNA: TGTGCCAGCAGTTACGCGACAGCAACCCAAGAGACCCAGTACTTC

V: TRBV5-1
J: TRBJ1-2
D: TRBD1
CDR3: CASSSGTGVLNYGYTF
DNA: TGCGCCAGCAGCTCCGGGACAGGGGTCCTGAACTATGGCTACACCTTC

V: TRBV5-6
J: TRBJ1-1
D: -
CDR3: CASSLGQMNTEAFF
DNA: TGTGCCAGCAGCTTGGGGCAGATGAACACTGAAGCTTTCTTT